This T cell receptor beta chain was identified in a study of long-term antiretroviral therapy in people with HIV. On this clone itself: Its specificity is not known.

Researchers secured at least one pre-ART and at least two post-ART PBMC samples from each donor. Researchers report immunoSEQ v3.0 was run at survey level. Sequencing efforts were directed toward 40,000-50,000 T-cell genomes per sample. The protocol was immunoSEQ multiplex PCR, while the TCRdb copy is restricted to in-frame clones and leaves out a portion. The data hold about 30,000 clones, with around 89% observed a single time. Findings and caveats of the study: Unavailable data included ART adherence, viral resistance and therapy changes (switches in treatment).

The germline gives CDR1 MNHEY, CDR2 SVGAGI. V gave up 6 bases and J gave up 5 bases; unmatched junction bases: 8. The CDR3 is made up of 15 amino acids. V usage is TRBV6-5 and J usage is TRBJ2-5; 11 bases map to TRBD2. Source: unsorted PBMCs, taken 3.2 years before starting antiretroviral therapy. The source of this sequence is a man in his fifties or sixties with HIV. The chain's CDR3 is CASRLAGVNSETQYF. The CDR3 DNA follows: TGTGCCAGCAGACTAGCGGGGGTTAATTCGGAGACCCAGTACTTC.